This entry is about one T cell receptor beta chain. The antigen is undetermined. Other DNA sequences in this sample translate to the same CDR3. The repertoire was sequenced with immunoSEQ multiplex PCR; TCRdb's copy has only in-frame clones and lacks some. The profile covers about 680,000 clones, with about 74% appearing a single time and 1.5% to 2% taken by the ten largest. Looked up from germline, CDR1 is SGHNT and CDR2 is YENEEA. The ends lost 5 bases at V and 2 bases at J; junction bases unmatched: 5. CDR3 length: 15 amino acids. The sample comes from a study of shared clonotypes between healthy human individuals. Overall study results and limits: Apart from blood, nothing was sampled; tissue repertoires likely differ.

The receptor was derived from a woman between 25 and 40 years old in good health. J is TRBJ2-3 and V is TRBV11-3; 9 nucleotides match TRBD1. Sequenced: memory CD4+ T cells sorted from blood. Subset denoted: CD45RA-negative fraction. CDR3 protein: CASSPGTGTTDTQYF. CDR3 nucleotide sequence: TGTGCCAGCAGCCCCGGGACAGGGACCACAGATACGCAGTATTTT.